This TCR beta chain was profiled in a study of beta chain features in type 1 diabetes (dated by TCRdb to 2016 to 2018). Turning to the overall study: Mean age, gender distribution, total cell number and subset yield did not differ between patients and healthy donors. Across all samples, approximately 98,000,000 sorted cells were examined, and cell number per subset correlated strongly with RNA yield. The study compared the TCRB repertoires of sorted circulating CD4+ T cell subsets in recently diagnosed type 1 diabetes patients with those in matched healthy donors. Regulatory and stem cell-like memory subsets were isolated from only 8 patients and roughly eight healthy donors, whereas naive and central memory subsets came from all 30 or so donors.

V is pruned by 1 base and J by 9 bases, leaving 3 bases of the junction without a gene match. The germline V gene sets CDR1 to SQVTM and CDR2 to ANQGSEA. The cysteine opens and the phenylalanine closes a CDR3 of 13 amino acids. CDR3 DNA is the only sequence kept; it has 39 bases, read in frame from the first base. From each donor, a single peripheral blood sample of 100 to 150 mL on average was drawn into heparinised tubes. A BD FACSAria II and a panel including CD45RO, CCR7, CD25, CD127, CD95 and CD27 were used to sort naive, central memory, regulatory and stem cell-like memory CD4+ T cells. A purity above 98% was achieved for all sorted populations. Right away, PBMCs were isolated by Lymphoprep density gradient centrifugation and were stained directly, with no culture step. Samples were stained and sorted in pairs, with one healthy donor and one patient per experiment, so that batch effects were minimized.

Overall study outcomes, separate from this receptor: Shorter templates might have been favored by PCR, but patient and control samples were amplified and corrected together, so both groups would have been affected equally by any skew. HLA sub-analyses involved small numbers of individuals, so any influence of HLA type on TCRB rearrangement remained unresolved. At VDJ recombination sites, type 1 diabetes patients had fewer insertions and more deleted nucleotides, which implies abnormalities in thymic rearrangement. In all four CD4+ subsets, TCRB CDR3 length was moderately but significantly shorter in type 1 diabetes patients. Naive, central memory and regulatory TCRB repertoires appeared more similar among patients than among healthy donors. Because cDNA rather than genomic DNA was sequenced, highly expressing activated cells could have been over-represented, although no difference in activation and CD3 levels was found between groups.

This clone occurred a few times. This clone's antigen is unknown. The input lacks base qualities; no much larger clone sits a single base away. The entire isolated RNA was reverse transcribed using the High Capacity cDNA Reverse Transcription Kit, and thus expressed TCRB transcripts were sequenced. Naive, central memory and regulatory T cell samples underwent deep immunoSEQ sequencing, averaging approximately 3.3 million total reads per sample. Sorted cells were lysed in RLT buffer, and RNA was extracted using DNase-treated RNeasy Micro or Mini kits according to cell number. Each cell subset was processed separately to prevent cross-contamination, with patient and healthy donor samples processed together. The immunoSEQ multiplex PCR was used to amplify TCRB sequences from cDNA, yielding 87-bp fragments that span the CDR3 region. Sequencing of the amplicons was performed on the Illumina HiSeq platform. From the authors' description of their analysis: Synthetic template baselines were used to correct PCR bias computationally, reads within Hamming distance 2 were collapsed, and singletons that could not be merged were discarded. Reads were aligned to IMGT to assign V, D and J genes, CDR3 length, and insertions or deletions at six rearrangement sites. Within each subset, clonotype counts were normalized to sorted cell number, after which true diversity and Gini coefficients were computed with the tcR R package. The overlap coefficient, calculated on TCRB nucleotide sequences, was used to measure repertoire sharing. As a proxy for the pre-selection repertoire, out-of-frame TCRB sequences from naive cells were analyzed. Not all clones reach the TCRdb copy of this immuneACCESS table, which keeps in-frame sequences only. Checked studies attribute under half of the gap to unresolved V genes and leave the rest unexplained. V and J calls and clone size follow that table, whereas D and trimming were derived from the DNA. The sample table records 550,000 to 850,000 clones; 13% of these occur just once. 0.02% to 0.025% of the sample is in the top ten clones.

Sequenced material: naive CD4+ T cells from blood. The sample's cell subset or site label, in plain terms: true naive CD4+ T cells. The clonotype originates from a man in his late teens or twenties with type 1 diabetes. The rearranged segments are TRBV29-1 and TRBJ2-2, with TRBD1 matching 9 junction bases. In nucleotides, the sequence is TGCAGCGTTGAAGGGACAGGGGATAGGGAGCTGTTTTTT. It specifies CSVEGTGDRELFF.